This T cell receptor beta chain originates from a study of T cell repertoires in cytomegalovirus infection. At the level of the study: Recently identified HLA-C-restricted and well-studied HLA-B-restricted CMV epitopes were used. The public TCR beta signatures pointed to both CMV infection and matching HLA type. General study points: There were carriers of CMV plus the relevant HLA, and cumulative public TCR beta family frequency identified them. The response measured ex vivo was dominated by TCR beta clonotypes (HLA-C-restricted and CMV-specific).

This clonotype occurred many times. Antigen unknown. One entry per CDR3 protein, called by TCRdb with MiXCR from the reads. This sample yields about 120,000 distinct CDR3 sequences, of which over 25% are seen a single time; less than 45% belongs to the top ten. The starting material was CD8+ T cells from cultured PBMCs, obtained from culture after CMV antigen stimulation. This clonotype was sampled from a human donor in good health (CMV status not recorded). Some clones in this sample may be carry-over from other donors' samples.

CDR3 in amino acids: CASSLGEPGTGGMVSYGYTF. CDR3 DNA sequence: TGTGCCAGCAGCTTAGGGGAGCCCGGGACAGGGGGAATGGTATCCTATGGCTACACCTTC. The J gene is TRBJ1-2, the V gene TRBV7-2; 11 nucleotides match TRBD1. The V and J ends lost 1 base and 4 bases, in that order; junction bases with no gene match: 17. Germline V CDR1 and CDR2: SGHTA, FQGNSA. This CDR3 has 20 amino acids.